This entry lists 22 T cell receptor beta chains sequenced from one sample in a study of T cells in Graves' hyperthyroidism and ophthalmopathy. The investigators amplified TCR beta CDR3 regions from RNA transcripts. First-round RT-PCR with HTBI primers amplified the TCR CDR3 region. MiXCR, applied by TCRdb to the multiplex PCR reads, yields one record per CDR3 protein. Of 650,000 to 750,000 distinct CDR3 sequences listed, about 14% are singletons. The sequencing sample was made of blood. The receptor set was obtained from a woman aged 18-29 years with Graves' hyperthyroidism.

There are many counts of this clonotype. In DNA, the CDR3 is TGTGCCACCAGCAGAGGCGACTATGGCTACACCTTC. Amino acid sequence: CATSRGDYGYTF. The chain couples TRBV15 to TRBJ1-2, with D uncertain. The V gene's germline CDR1 is LNHNV and CDR2 YYDKDF (reference sequence). The CDR3 runs 12 residues. The V gene lost 1 base and the J gene lost 3 bases, with 3 bases spanning the gap.

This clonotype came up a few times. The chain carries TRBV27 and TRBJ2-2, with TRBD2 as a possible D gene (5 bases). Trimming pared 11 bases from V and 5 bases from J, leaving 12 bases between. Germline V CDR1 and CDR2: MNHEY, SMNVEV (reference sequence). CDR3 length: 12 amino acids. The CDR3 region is CAPIGETGELFF. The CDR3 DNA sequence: TGTGCCCCTATCGGGGAGACCGGGGAGCTGTTTTTT.

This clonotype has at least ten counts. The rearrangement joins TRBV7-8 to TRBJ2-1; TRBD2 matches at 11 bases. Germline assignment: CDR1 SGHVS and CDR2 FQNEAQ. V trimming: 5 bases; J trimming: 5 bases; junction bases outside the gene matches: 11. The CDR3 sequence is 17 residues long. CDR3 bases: TGTGCCAGCAGCATTGGGACTAGCGGACCCTTGCACAATGAGCAGTTCTTC. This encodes CASSIGTSGPLHNEQFF.

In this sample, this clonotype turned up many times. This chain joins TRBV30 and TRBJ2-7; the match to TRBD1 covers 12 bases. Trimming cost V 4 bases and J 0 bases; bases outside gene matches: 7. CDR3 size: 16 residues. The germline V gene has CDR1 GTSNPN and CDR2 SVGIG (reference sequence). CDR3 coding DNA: TGTGCCTGGACGGGACAGGGGGCGCGAAACTCCTACGAGCAGTACTTC. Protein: CAWTGQGARNSYEQYF.

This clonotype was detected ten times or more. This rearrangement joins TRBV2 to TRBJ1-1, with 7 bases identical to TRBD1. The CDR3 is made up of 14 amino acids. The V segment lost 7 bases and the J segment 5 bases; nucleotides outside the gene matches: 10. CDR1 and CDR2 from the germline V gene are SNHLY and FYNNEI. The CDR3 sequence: CASIRQGVGTEAFF. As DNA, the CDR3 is TGTGCCAGCATTCGACAGGGAGTAGGGACTGAAGCTTTCTTT.

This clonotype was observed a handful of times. CDR3 protein: CASSQDLGRGEQFF. The CDR3 region has the DNA TGTGCCAGCAGCCAAGATCTTGGGCGGGGTGAGCAGTTCTTC. V and J are TRBV4-2 and TRBJ2-1; TRBD2 might be the D (6 bases). V lost 0 bases, J lost 9 bases, and 12 bases lay in between. Germline values: CDR1 LGHNA, CDR2 YNFKEQ. The CDR3 contains 14 residues.

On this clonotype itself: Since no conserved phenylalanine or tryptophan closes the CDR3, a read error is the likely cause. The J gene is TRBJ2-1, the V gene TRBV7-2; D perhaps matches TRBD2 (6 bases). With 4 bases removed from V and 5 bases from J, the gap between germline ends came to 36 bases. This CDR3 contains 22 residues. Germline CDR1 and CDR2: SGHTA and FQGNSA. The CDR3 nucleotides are TGTGCCAGCAGCTCTAGGGGATTAAGGACGAGACTAGTCAGGGAGAAGAACAATGAGCAGTTCCTC. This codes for CASSSRGLRTRLVREKNNEQFL.

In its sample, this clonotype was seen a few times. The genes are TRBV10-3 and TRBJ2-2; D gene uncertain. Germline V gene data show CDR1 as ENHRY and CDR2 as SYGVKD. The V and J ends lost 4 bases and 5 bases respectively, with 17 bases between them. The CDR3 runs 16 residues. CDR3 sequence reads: CAISGGSNVQTGELFF. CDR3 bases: TGTGCCATCAGTGGGGGTAGCAATGTTCAAACCGGGGAGCTGTTTTTT.

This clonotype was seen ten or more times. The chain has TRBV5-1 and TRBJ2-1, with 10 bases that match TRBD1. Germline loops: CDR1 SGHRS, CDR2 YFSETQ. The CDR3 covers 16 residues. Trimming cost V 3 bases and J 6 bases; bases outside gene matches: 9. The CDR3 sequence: CASSYLGTGVTNEQFF. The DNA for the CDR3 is TGCGCCAGCAGCTACCTTGGGACAGGGGTCACCAATGAGCAGTTCTTC.

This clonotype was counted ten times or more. CDR3 protein: CTTSFFRGGTGREQYF. CDR3 coding DNA: TGCACTACCAGTTTCTTCCGGGGCGGCACGGGGCGGGAGCAGTACTTC. The V and J genes are TRBV20-1 and TRBJ2-7; D assignment may be TRBD1 or TRBD2 (5 bases each). Germline CDR1 DFQATT, CDR2 SNEGSKA (reference sequence). This CDR3 contains 16 residues.

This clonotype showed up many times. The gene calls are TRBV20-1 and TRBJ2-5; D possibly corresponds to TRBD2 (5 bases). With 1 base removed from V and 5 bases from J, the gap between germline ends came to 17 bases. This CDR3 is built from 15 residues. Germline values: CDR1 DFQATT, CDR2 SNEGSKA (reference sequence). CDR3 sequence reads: CSARAAVGGRETQYF. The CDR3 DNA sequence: TGCAGTGCTAGAGCCGCGGTTGGAGGACGGGAGACCCAGTACTTC.

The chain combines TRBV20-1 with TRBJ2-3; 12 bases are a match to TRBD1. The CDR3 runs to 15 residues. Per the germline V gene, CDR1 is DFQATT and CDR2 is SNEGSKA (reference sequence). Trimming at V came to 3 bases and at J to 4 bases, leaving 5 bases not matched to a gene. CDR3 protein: CSASGTGGSSDTQYF. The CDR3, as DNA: TGCAGTGCTAGTGGGACAGGGGGCAGTTCAGATACGCAGTATTTT.

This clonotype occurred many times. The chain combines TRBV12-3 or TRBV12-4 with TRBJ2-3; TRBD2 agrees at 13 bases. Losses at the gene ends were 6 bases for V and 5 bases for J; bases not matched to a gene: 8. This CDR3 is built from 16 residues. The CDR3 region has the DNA TGTGCCAGCAGACCACGGACTAGCGGGAGTGGAGATACGCAGTATTTT. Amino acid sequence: CASRPRTSGSGDTQYF.

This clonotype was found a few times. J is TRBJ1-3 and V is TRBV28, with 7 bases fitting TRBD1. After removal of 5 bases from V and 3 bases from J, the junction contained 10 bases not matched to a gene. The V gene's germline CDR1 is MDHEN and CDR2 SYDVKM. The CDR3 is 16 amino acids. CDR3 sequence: CASSPGTETDGNTIYF. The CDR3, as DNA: TGTGCCAGCAGTCCAGGGACAGAGACGGATGGAAACACCATATATTTT.

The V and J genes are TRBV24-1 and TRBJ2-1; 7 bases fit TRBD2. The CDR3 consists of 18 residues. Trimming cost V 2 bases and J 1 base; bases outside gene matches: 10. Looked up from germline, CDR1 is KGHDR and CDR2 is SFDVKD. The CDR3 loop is CATSDSWAGEASYNEQFF. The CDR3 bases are TGTGCCACCAGTGATTCGTGGGCGGGGGAGGCTTCCTACAATGAGCAGTTCTTC.

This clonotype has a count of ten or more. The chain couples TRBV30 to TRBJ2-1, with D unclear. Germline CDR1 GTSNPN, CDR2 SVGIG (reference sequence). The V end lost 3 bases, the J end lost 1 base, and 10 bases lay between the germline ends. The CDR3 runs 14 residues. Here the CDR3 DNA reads TGTGCCTGGAGCCCACCAGGATCCTACAATGAGCAGTTCTTC. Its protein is CAWSPPGSYNEQFF.

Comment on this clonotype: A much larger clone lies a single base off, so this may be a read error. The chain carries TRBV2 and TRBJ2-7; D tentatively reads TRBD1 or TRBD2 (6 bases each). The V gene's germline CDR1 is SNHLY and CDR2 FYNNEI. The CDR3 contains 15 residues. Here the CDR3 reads CDSSEFGGLFYEQYF. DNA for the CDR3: TGTGACAGCAGTGAATTCGGGGGCCTGTTTTACGAGCAGTACTTC.

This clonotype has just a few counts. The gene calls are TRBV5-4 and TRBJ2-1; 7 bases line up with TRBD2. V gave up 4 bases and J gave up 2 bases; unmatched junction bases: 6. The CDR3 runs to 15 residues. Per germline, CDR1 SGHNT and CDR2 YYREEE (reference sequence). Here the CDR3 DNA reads TGTGCCAGCAGCCCCCCTAGCGGCCCCTACAATGAGCAGTTCTTC. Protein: CASSPPSGPYNEQFF.

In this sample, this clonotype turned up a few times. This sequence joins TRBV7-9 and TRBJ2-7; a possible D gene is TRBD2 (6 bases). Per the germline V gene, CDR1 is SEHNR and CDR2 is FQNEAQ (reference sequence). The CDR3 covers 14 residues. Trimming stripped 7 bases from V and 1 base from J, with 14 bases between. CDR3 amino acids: CASTLGRGSYEQYF. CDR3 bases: TGTGCCAGCACCCTCGGCCGGGGGTCCTACGAGCAGTACTTC.

The CDR3 here is CAISDGPSALLHF. The CDR3 DNA reads TGTGCCATCAGTGACGGTCCCTCCGCCCTACTGCACTTT. This chain joins TRBV10-3 and TRBJ1-6; no definite D call. CDR1 and CDR2 (germline): ENHRY, SYGVKD. With 3 bases removed from V and 19 bases from J, the gap between germline ends came to 19 bases. This CDR3 is 13 amino acids long.

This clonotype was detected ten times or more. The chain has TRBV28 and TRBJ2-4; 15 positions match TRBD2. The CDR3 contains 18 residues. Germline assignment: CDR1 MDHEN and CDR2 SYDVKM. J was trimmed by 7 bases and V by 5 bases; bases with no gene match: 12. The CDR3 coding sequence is TGTGCCAGCAGTCATCCATGGACTAGCGGGAGGGAATTGAACATTCAGTACTTC. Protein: CASSHPWTSGRELNIQYF.

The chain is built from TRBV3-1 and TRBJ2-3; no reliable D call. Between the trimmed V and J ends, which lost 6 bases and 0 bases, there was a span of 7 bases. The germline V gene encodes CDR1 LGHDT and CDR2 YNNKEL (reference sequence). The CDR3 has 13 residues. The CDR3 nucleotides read TGTGCCAGCAGTGACTGGAGCACAGATACGCAGTATTTT. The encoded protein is CASSDWSTDTQYF.